Listed here are 21 T cell receptor beta chains from one sample, sequenced in a study of T cell repertoires in cytomegalovirus infection. These receptors' targets are unknown. TCRdb analysed the reads with MiXCR anew, one entry per CDR3 protein. The table records approximately 110,000 distinct CDR3 sequences, roughly 39% of them present only once. Specimen: CD8+ T cells from cultured PBMCs, collected from culture after CMV antigen stimulation. Receptor source: a human donor in good health (CMV status not recorded). Some clones in this sample may be carry-over from other donors' samples.

The chain links TRBV4-1 to TRBJ2-7; 9 nucleotides agree with TRBD2. The germline gives CDR1 MGHRA, CDR2 YSYEKL. V was clipped by 0 bases and J by 3 bases; unmatched bases: 6. CDR3 length: 16 amino acids. CDR3 loop: CASSQEMLAGSYEQYF. The CDR3 region has the DNA TGCGCCAGCAGCCAAGAAATGCTAGCGGGAAGCTACGAGCAGTACTTC.

The chain is built from TRBV24-1 and TRBJ2-5; 8 bases map to TRBD1. The junction had 5 bases not matched to a gene; V was cut back by 5 bases and J by 1 base. In germline, CDR1 is KGHDR, CDR2 SFDVKD. The CDR3 has 15 amino acids. In nucleotides, the CDR3 is TGTGCCACCAGTGCGACGACAGGGGCCCAAGAGACCCAGTACTTC. This sequence encodes CATSATTGAQETQYF.

This clonotype was counted between two and nine times. This chain uses TRBV5-1 with TRBJ2-2; D may correspond to TRBD1 or TRBD2 (5 bases each). This CDR3 has 17 amino acids. Germline V gene data show CDR1 as SGHRS and CDR2 as YFSETQ. Trimming took 4 bases from V and 0 from J, leaving 16 bases between them. The CDR3, as DNA: TGCGCCAGCAGCCAACCTCCGGGACGAACGAACACCGGGGAGCTGTTTTTT. The encoded protein is CASSQPPGRTNTGELFF. The full variable domain, its missing parts supplied by reference TRBV5-1 and TRBJ2-2, is KAGVTQTPRYLIKTRGQQVTLSCSPISGHRSVSWYQQTPGQGLQFLFEYFSETQRNKGNFPGRFSGRQFSNSRSEMNVSTLELGDSALYLCASSQPPGRTNTGELFFGEGSRLTVL.

The rearrangement joins TRBV28 to TRBJ2-2, with 7 bases lining up with TRBD1. Germline V gives CDR1 MDHEN, CDR2 SYDVKM. The V segment lost 3 bases and the J segment 1 base; nucleotides outside the gene matches: 8. The CDR3 contains 17 residues. This CDR3 is CASSFRLGQMNTGELFF. The DNA of the CDR3 is TGTGCCAGCAGTTTTAGGTTGGGACAGATGAACACCGGGGAGCTGTTTTTT.

The chain couples TRBV7-4 to TRBJ1-1, with a weak D call TRBD1 (6 bases). The ends were cut back, 6 bases at V and 8 bases at J, with 13 bases in the middle. This CDR3 has 12 residues. Germline assignment: CDR1 SGHVT and CDR2 SQSDAQ. CDR3 DNA sequence: TGTGCCAGCAGACAATACAGGGCCGAAGCTTTCTTT. It specifies CASRQYRAEAFF.

This clonotype has only a few counts. V and J are TRBV4-1 and TRBJ2-1; D is unclear. Germline CDR1 reads MGHRA; CDR2 reads YSYEKL. CDR3 length: 15 amino acids. Trimming removed 0 bases from V and 4 bases from J, with 10 bases in between. The CDR3 nucleotides are TGCGCCAGCAGCCAAGATCGTATGGGATACAATGAGCAGTTCTTC. Amino acids: CASSQDRMGYNEQFF.

This clonotype appeared a few times. The chain is built from TRBV19 and TRBJ1-5, with 7 bases lining up with TRBD1. Trimming cost V 9 bases and J 0 bases; bases outside gene matches: 11. The CDR3 consists of 16 residues. The germline V gene has CDR1 LNHDA and CDR2 SQIVND (reference sequence). CDR3: CASGQAALFSNQPQHF. CDR3 sequence (DNA): TGTGCCAGCGGACAGGCGGCCCTTTTTAGCAATCAGCCCCAGCATTTT.

A word on this clonotype: The junction does not match germline at one end; this may be a read error. This sequence joins TRBV7-6 and TRBJ2-1; the D gene could be TRBD1 or TRBD2 (5 bases each). This CDR3 comprises 17 residues. Germline CDR1 and CDR2: SGHVS and FNYEAQ. The CDR3 loop is CASSLARGLSSYNVQFF. CDR3 bases: TGTGCCAGCAGCTTAGCCCGGGGCTTAAGCTCCTACAATGTGCAGTTCTTC.

This chain uses TRBV7-6 with TRBJ2-1; D is possibly TRBD1 (5 bases). The germline gives CDR1 SGHVS, CDR2 FNYEAQ. Trimming cost V 4 bases and J 8 bases, with 15 bases left between them. The CDR3 has 14 amino acids. The CDR3 bases are TGTGCCAGCAGCTCAGCCGCTTGGGGCTATGAGCAGTTCTTC. It codes for CASSSAAWGYEQFF.

This sequence joins TRBV12-3 or TRBV12-4 and TRBJ2-5; 12 bases map to TRBD2. This CDR3 contains 17 residues. J lost 1 base, V lost 5 bases, and 8 bases had no gene match. The CDR3 nucleotides are TGTGCCAGCAGTCCCGCTAGCGGGGGGGGCCCCCAAGAGACCCAGTACTTC. Encoded protein: CASSPASGGGPQETQYF.

The chain uses TRBV6-5 and TRBJ1-2; D gene uncertain. The length of the CDR3 is 13 residues. The germline V gene encodes CDR1 MNHEY and CDR2 SVGAGI. Trimming cost V 2 bases and J 3 bases, with 7 bases left between them. The CDR3 region has the DNA TGTGCCAGCAGTTACGTCCAGGACTATGGCTACACCTTC. Residues: CASSYVQDYGYTF.

The rearrangement uses TRBV7-2 and TRBJ1-5; D is perhaps TRBD1 (5 bases). Germline V gene data show CDR1 as SGHTA and CDR2 as FQGNSA. V gave up 1 base and J gave up 6 bases, with 13 bases separating them. This CDR3 has 15 amino acids. The CDR3 reads CASSLDSRDGQPQHF. The CDR3 bases are TGTGCCAGCAGCTTAGATAGCAGGGATGGTCAGCCCCAGCATTTT.

The chain recombines TRBV7-8 with TRBJ2-7, with 8 nucleotides matching TRBD1. The CDR3 has 16 amino acids. The V gene's germline CDR1 is SGHVS and CDR2 FQNEAQ. V lost 5 bases, J lost 0 bases, and 9 bases stayed unmatched. The chain's CDR3 is CASSANRGTNSYEQYF. For the CDR3, the DNA is TGTGCCAGCAGCGCCAACAGGGGGACCAACTCCTACGAGCAGTACTTC.

This chain connects TRBV27 to TRBJ1-4; weak D call: TRBD1 (5 bases). Germline lookup yields CDR1 MNHEY and CDR2 SMNVEV (reference sequence). The V and J ends lost 6 bases and 0 bases respectively, with 11 bases between them. The CDR3 contains 15 residues. DNA for the CDR3: TGTGCCAGCAGCTTCGGGGGGACAACTAATGAAAAACTGTTTTTT. Translated, it gives CASSFGGTTNEKLFF. The complete variable domain, with remaining parts taken from reference TRBV27 and TRBJ1-4, reads EAQVTQNPRYLITVTGKKLTVTCSQNMNHEYMSWYRQDPGLGLRQIYYSMNVEVTDKGDVPEGYKVSRKEKRNFPLILESPSPNQTSLYFCASSFGGTTNEKLFFGSGTQLSVL.

A few counts support this clonotype. This rearrangement joins TRBV12-3 or TRBV12-4 to TRBJ2-1, with D hard to call. This CDR3 comprises 13 residues. Trimming left V 7 bases short and J 8 bases short, with 15 bases between. The CDR3 protein is CASKRVTWDEQFF. As DNA, the CDR3 is TGTGCCAGCAAACGGGTCACTTGGGATGAGCAGTTCTTC.

The gene calls are TRBV7-6 and TRBJ1-1; 7 bases agree with TRBD1. J was trimmed by 7 bases and V by 5 bases; bases with no gene match: 4. The CDR3 has 12 residues. From germline, CDR1 is SGHVS and CDR2 FNYEAQ. CDR3 sequence (DNA): TGTGCCAGCAGCCCAGGGGGGGGTGAAGCTTTCTTT. Residues: CASSPGGGEAFF.

This clonotype is labeled as medium-sized. The chain has TRBV6-5 and TRBJ2-5; the D is unclear. CDR1 and CDR2 from the germline V gene are MNHEY and SVGAGI. Trimming took 2 bases from V and 2 from J, leaving 9 bases between them. The CDR3 contains 14 residues. The CDR3 bases are TGTGCCAGCAGTTACGGCTCAGCGCAAGAGACCCAGTACTTC. This translates into CASSYGSAQETQYF.

The chain combines TRBV7-9 with TRBJ2-7; D may be TRBD1 (6 bases). The CDR3 is 12 residues long. Germline CDR1 is SEHNR and CDR2 is FQNEAQ (reference sequence). V was clipped by 1 base and J by 9 bases, with 10 bases between them. The CDR3 DNA sequence: TGTGCCAGCAGCTTAGGTGGCAGGGGGCAGTACTTC. Its translation: CASSLGGRGQYF.

The chain employs TRBV3-1 and TRBJ1-1; 9 nucleotides align to TRBD1. Trimming at V came to 0 bases and at J to 7 bases, leaving 3 bases not matched to a gene. Germline loops: CDR1 LGHDT, CDR2 YNNKEL (reference sequence). There are 14 residues in the CDR3. CDR3 sequence (DNA): TGTGCCAGCAGCCAAGATTGGACAGGGGTTGAAGCTTTCTTT. Protein sequence: CASSQDWTGVEAFF.

The rearrangement links TRBV19 to TRBJ1-1; D gene ambiguous. This CDR3 has 12 amino acids. Germline values: CDR1 LNHDA, CDR2 SQIVND (reference sequence). Trimming took 6 bases from V and 4 from J, leaving 9 bases between them. The CDR3 loop reads CASSHVGTEAFF. CDR3 DNA: TGTGCCAGTAGCCACGTTGGCACTGAAGCTTTCTTT.

This clonotype was counted between two and nine times. The V call is TRBV2, the J call TRBJ2-7, with D hard to call. Germline values: CDR1 SNHLY, CDR2 FYNNEI. This CDR3 region has 11 residues. V was trimmed by 6 bases and J by 2 bases, leaving 5 bases between them. Here the CDR3 reads CASRSPYEQYF. The CDR3, as DNA: TGTGCCAGCAGAAGCCCCTACGAGCAGTACTTC.